These 14 T cell receptor beta chains came from one sample sequenced in a study of beta chain features in type 1 diabetes. Sequenced material consisted of expressed TCRB transcripts (all of the isolated RNA was reverse transcribed). Clones were sequenced by immunoSEQ multiplex PCR, and TCRdb holds only the in-frame ones, with some missing. This sample has hundreds of thousands of clones, with roughly 15% found just once. Material for sequencing was naive CD4+ T cells from blood. Receptors originate from a man aged 18 to 29 in good health.

V and J are TRBV9 and TRBJ2-1; 8 bases fit TRBD2. V dropped 0 bases and J dropped 7; count of bases not matched to a gene: 6. Germline-derived CDR1 and CDR2 are SGDLS and YYNGEE. CDR3 size: 15 residues. In DNA, the CDR3 is TGTGCCAGCAGCGTAGAGGGGACTAGAATAAATGAGCAGTTCTTC. Encoded protein: CASSVEGTRINEQFF. The variable domain in full, with the rest retrieved from reference TRBV9 and TRBJ2-1, is DSGVTQTPKHLITATGQRVTLRCSPRSGDLSVYWYQQSLDQGLQFLIQYYNGEERAKGNILERFSAQQFPDLHSELNLSSLELGDSALYFCASSVEGTRINEQFFGPGTRLTVL.

V is TRBV4-1 and J is TRBJ2-3, with 7 bases that match TRBD1. J was trimmed by 9 bases and V by 3 bases; bases with no gene match: 15. The CDR3 loop spans 16 amino acids. Germline assignment: CDR1 MGHRA and CDR2 YSYEKL. The chain's CDR3 is CASSQPTGVERSTQYF. Written as DNA, the CDR3 is TGCGCCAGCAGCCAGCCCACAGGGGTGGAGCGGTCCACGCAGTATTTT.

A few counts support this clone. The chain uses TRBV7-6 and TRBJ2-1, with 8 bases that match TRBD1. V shed 4 bases and J 1 base; nucleotides not matched to a gene: 6. Germline V gene sequence: CDR1 SGHVS, CDR2 FNYEAQ. CDR3 length equals 16 residues. The DNA for the CDR3 is TGTGCCAGCAGCTCCCCCCGGGACAGGTCCTACAATGAGCAGTTCTTC. Protein: CASSSPRDRSYNEQFF. Supplemented by reference TRBV7-6 and TRBJ2-1, the full variable domain reads GAGVSQSPRYKVTKRGQDVALRCDPISGHVSLYWYRQALGQGPEFLTYFNYEAQQDKSGLPNDRFSAERPEGSISTLTIQRTEQRDSAMYRCASSSPRDRSYNEQFFGPGTRLTVL.

This clone was seen a few times. Other DNA sequences in the same sample also yield this CDR3. The rearrangement joins TRBV5-1 to TRBJ2-1; D gene unclear. The CDR3 totals 12 residues. The V end was cut by 1 base, the J end by 6 bases, with 5 bases between. Germline CDR1 and CDR2: SGHRS and YFSETQ. This CDR3 is CASSLWGNEQFF. The CDR3 DNA reads TGCGCCAGCAGCTTGTGGGGCAATGAGCAGTTCTTC.

This clone came up a few times. As DNA, the CDR3 is TGTGCCATCAGTGAGTCGAGGGCCTGGGATAGGAACTATGGCTACACCTTC. This gives the protein CAISESRAWDRNYGYTF. This chain links TRBV10-3 with TRBJ1-2; D gene ambiguous. V was clipped by 0 bases and J by 2 bases, with 16 bases between them. This CDR3 spans 17 amino acids. CDR1 is ENHRY, CDR2 SYGVKD, per germline.

The J gene is TRBJ1-2, the V gene TRBV28; possible D gene TRBD1, 6 bases. The V end lost 1 base, the J end lost 4 bases, and 13 bases lay between the germline ends. Per the germline V gene, CDR1 is MDHEN and CDR2 is SYDVKM. There are 15 residues in the CDR3. In DNA form, the CDR3 reads TGTGCCAGCAGTTTATTGAACAGGGCGTCCTATGGCTACACCTTC. This gives the protein CASSLLNRASYGYTF.

The chain couples TRBV4-2 to TRBJ1-1; D gene ambiguous. V lost 7 bases to trimming and J lost 6 bases, with 18 bases between them. CDR3 length: 14 amino acids. Germline values: CDR1 LGHNA, CDR2 YNFKEQ. DNA of the CDR3: TGTGCCAGCACCTCAGCCAAGCTATCCGCTGAAGCTTTCTTT. Its translation is CASTSAKLSAEAFF.

The chain has TRBV7-2 and TRBJ1-2; 7 positions match TRBD1. Trimming cost V 4 bases and J 7 bases; bases outside gene matches: 6. CDR3 size: 13 residues. CDR1 and CDR2 (germline): SGHTA, FQGNSA. The CDR3 here is CASSSDRESGYTF. In nucleotides, the CDR3 is TGTGCCAGCAGCTCCGACAGGGAAAGTGGCTACACCTTC.

This chain links TRBV20-1 with TRBJ2-7; D is uncertain. V lost 3 bases to trimming and J lost 7 bases, with 10 bases between them. Germline lookup yields CDR1 DFQATT and CDR2 SNEGSKA (reference sequence). The CDR3 runs 11 residues. CDR3 DNA sequence: TGCAGTGCTAGGCCCCCTCGAGAGCAGTACTTC. It specifies CSARPPREQYF.

V usage is TRBV9 and J usage is TRBJ2-5; D gene unclear. The CDR3 length is 13 residues. Trimming removed 3 bases from V and 8 bases from J, with 14 bases in between. From germline, CDR1 is SGDLS and CDR2 YYNGEE. This chain's CDR3 is CASSEGPSGTQYF. As DNA, the CDR3 is TGTGCCAGCAGCGAGGGCCCCTCAGGAACCCAGTACTTC.

The chain has TRBV4-3 and TRBJ1-6, with unresolved D. The germline V gene encodes CDR1 LGHNA and CDR2 YSLEER. This CDR3 is 17 amino acids long. The germline V and J ends were trimmed by 0 bases and 2 bases, with 11 bases remaining between them. The DNA for the CDR3 is TGCGCCAGCAGCCAAGATCGTTGGCCGACCTATAATTCACCCCTCCACTTT. It codes for CASSQDRWPTYNSPLHF.

The sample holds a few counts of this clone. V usage is TRBV5-1 and J usage is TRBJ2-1, with 11 positions matching TRBD2. Germline CDR1 reads SGHRS; CDR2 reads YFSETQ. V lost 3 bases, J lost 2 bases, and 4 bases stayed unmatched. The CDR3 length is 16 residues. The CDR3 loop is CASSSLAGDPYNEQFF. The DNA of the CDR3 is TGCGCCAGCAGCTCACTAGCGGGGGACCCCTACAATGAGCAGTTCTTC.

This rearrangement joins TRBV7-2 to TRBJ2-2; D might be TRBD1 (7 bases). V was pared by 5 bases and J by 3 bases, with 10 bases between. The CDR3 is 14 residues long. Germline V gene data show CDR1 as SGHTA and CDR2 as FQGNSA. CDR3 region: CASSAGQHTGELFF. For the CDR3, the DNA is TGTGCCAGCAGCGCGGGACAGCACACCGGGGAGCTGTTTTTT. Full variable domain (missing parts from reference TRBV7-2 and TRBJ2-2): GAGVSQSPSNKVTEKGKDVELRCDPISGHTALYWYRQSLGQGLEFLIYFQGNSAPDKSGLPSDRFSAERTGGSVSTLTIQRTQQEDSAVYLCASSAGQHTGELFFGEGSRLTVL.

This clone was seen more than once but under ten times. The rearrangement links TRBV28 to TRBJ1-2, with 7 bases aligning to TRBD1. The CDR3 consists of 15 residues. V shed 7 bases, J shed 4 bases, and the junction held 12 bases outside the gene matches. The germline V gene encodes CDR1 MDHEN and CDR2 SYDVKM. This chain's CDR3 is CASISTAGTAYGYTF. CDR3 bases: TGTGCCAGCATCAGCACCGCCGGGACAGCCTATGGCTACACCTTC.